Listed below are T cell receptor beta chains from one sample, sequenced in a study of blood T cells in healthy people across ages. TCRdb called the 5' RACE reads again in MiXCR, with one record for every CDR3 protein. The sample lists roughly 1,300,000 distinct CDR3 sequences, approximately 59% occurring once. Sequencing was carried out using blood. The receptors were gathered from a man between 18 and 29 years old in good health. Both conserved end residues are part of each CDR3. A D gene is named only where the DNA matches it firmly. Only part of the rows carry a size: once, few, many, or a class if the clone is expanded.

TRBV27	few	.	TRBJ2-6	CASSFRGQPTANVLTF	TGTGCCAGCAGTTTCCGAGGACAGCCCACAGCAAACGTCCTGACTTTC
TRBV5-1	.	.	TRBJ2-5	CASSSQVTRETQYF	TGCGCCAGCAGCTCGCAGGTGACGAGGGAGACCCAGTACTTC
TRBV3-1	.	.	TRBJ1-2	CASSPLSRDPHHHGYTF	TGTGCCAGCAGCCCCCTAAGCCGGGACCCTCATCACCATGGCTACACCTTC
TRBV6-4	.	.	TRBJ1-1	CASSAEPGQGAFF	TGTGCCAGCAGTGCGGAACCGGGCCAAGGAGCTTTCTTT
TRBV4-2	few	.	TRBJ2-6	CASSQAVTGPSGANVLTF	TGTGCCAGCAGCCAAGCGGTTACAGGACCTTCTGGGGCCAACGTCCTGACTTTC
TRBV4-3	few	.	TRBJ2-1	CASSQGSEDNEQFF	TGCGCCAGCAGCCAAGGGTCAGAGGACAATGAGCAGTTCTTC
TRBV12-3/TRBV12-4	once	.	TRBJ1-6	CASNLGQGASPLHF	TGTGCCAGCAATTTAGGGCAGGGAGCCTCACCCCTCCACTTT
TRBV20-1	few	TRBD1	TRBJ2-5	CSARRTGRETQYF	TGCAGTGCTCGGAGGACAGGAAGAGAGACCCAGTACTTC
TRBV5-1	.	.	TRBJ2-7	CTSSAALTGESSYEQYF	TGCACCAGCAGCGCAGCCCTGACAGGAGAGAGCTCCTACGAGCAGTACTTC
TRBV10-3	.	.	TRBJ2-5	CAIRTDGPRQETQYF	TGTGCCATCAGGACTGACGGACCGCGCCAAGAGACCCAGTACTTC
TRBV4-1	.	.	TRBJ2-5	CASSQGSYETQYF	TGCGCCAGCAGCCAAGGCAGCTATGAGACCCAGTACTTC
TRBV6-2/TRBV6-3	few	TRBD2	TRBJ2-1	CASASRVAGGENEQFF	TGTGCCAGCGCCTCCCGAGTAGCGGGGGGCGAAAATGAGCAGTTCTTC
TRBV9	.	.	TRBJ1-2	CASSVSLVYGYTF	TGTGCCAGCAGCGTGAGCCTGGTTTATGGCTACACCTTC
TRBV29-1	many	.	TRBJ2-5	CSCFVGGETQYF	TGCAGCTGTTTTGTTGGAGGGGAGACCCAGTACTTC
TRBV2	few	TRBD1	TRBJ2-7	CASPPGQDYEQYF	TGTGCCAGCCCCCCGGGACAGGACTACGAGCAGTACTTC
TRBV12-3/TRBV12-4	.	.	TRBJ2-3	CASTLFRSTDTQYF	TGTGCCAGCACCCTCTTCAGGAGTACAGATACGCAGTATTTT
TRBV4-1	.	.	TRBJ2-3	CASSQVTHTDTQYF	TGCGCCAGCAGCCAAGTGACCCATACAGATACGCAGTATTTT
TRBV10-1	.	.	TRBJ2-6	CASSDFGKTTSGANVLTF	TGCGCCAGCAGTGATTTTGGCAAGACAACCTCTGGGGCCAACGTCCTGACTTTC
TRBV4-1	.	.	TRBJ2-1	CASSQVEQGPFNEQFF	TGCGCCAGCAGCCAAGTAGAACAGGGACCCTTCAATGAGCAGTTCTTC
TRBV25-1	.	.	TRBJ2-7	CASSDPPHYEQYF	TGTGCCAGCAGTGATCCTCCCCACTACGAGCAGTACTTC
TRBV5-1	.	TRBD2	TRBJ2-7	CASSKTSLGTSGSGEQYF	TGCGCCAGCAGCAAAACGTCTTTGGGGACTAGCGGGAGCGGTGAGCAGTACTTC
TRBV10-3	few	TRBD1	TRBJ2-7	CASSRGYEYEQYF	TGTGCCTCAAGCAGGGGGTATGAATACGAGCAGTACTTC
TRBV20-1	.	.	TRBJ1-5	CSARDRAGRDQPQHF	TGCAGTGCTAGAGATCGGGCAGGGAGAGATCAGCCCCAGCATTTT
TRBV5-1	few	.	TRBJ2-6	CASSLFWTALDSGANVLTF	TGCGCCAGCAGCTTGTTTTGGACAGCCCTAGACTCTGGGGCCAACGTCCTGACTTTC
TRBV12-5	.	.	TRBJ1-5	CASPLMSDSTNQPQHF	TGTGCTAGTCCCCTCATGTCGGACAGCACTAATCAGCCCCAGCATTTT
TRBV4-1	.	TRBD2	TRBJ2-1	CASSQAGGGAYNEQFF	TGCGCCAGCAGCCAAGCGGGCGGGGGAGCCTACAATGAGCAGTTCTTC
TRBV5-4	once	.	TRBJ2-1	CASSRAGTLVEQFF	TGTGCCAGCAGCCGTGCCGGGACTCTGGTAGAACAGTTCTTC
TRBV2	once	TRBD1	TRBJ2-7	CASRGQSSSYEQYF	TGTGCCAGCAGGGGACAGTCTAGCTCCTACGAGCAGTACTTC
TRBV12-3/TRBV12-4	.	TRBD2	TRBJ2-1	CAILSGRSWEQFF	TGTGCCATCCTAAGCGGGAGATCATGGGAGCAGTTCTTC
TRBV9	once	.	TRBJ2-1	CASSAPSGLSYNEQFF	TGTGCCAGCAGCGCGCCATCGGGTCTTTCCTACAATGAGCAGTTCTTC
TRBV27	.	TRBD2	TRBJ2-1	CASSGTSGREHEQFF	TGTGCCAGCAGCGGAACTAGCGGGAGAGAGCATGAGCAGTTCTTC
TRBV6-2/TRBV6-3	.	.	TRBJ2-5	CASTYGGSGEEQYF	TGTGCCAGCACCTACGGTGGGAGCGGAGAAGAGCAGTACTTC
TRBV20-1	few	TRBD2	TRBJ2-5	CSARAWTSGLGTQYF	TGCAGTGCTAGAGCCTGGACTAGCGGCTTAGGGACCCAGTACTTC
TRBV10-3	.	TRBD2	TRBJ2-1	CAITGGPSSYNEQFF	TGTGCCATCACGGGGGGGCCGAGCTCCTACAATGAGCAGTTCTTC
TRBV14	few	.	TRBJ2-1	CASSGDRLNEQFF	TGTGCCAGCAGCGGGGACCGTCTAAATGAGCAGTTCTTC